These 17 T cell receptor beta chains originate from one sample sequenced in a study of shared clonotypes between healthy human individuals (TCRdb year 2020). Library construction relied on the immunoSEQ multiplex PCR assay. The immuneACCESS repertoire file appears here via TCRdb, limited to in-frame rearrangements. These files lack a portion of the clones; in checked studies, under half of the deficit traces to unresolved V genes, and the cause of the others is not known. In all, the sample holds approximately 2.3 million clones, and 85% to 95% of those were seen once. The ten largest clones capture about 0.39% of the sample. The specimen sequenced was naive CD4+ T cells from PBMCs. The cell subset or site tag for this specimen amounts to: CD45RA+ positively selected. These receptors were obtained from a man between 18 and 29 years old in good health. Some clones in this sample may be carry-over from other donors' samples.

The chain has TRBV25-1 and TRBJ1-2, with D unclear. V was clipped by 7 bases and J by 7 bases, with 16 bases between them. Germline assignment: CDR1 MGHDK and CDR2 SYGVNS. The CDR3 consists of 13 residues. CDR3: CASKKERDFGYTF. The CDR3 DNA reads TGTGCCAGCAAGAAGGAAAGGGATTTTGGCTACACCTTC.

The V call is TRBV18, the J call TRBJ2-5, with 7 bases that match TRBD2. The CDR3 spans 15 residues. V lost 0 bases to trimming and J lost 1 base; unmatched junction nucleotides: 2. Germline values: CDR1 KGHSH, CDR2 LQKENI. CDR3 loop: CASSPPASGQETQYF. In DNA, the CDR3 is TGTGCCAGCTCACCACCGGCTAGCGGCCAAGAGACCCAGTACTTC.

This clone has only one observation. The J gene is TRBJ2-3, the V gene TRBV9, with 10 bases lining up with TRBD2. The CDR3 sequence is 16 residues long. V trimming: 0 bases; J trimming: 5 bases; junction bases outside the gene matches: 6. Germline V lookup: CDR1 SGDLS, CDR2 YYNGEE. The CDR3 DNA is TGTGCCAGCAGCGTAGTTGGGACTAGCGTGGGAGATACGCAGTATTTT. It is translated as CASSVVGTSVGDTQYF.

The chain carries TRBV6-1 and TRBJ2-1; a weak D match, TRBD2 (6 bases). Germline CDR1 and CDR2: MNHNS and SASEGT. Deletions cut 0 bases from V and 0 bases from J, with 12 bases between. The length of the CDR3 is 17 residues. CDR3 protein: CASSEARTAGSYNEQFF. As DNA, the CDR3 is TGTGCCAGCAGTGAAGCGCGCACAGCGGGCTCCTACAATGAGCAGTTCTTC.

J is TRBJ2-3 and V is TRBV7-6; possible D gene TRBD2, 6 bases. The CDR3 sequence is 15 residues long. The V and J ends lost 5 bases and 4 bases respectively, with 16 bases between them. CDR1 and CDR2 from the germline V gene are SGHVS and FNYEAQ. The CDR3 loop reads CASSPWVTRSDTQYF. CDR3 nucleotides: TGTGCCAGCAGCCCCTGGGTGACTAGATCAGATACGCAGTATTTT.

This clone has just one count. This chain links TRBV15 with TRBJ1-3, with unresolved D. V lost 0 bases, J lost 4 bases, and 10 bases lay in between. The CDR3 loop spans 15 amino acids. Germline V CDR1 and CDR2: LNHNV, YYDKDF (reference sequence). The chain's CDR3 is CATSRDRDLGNTIYF. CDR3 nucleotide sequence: TGTGCCACCAGCAGAGATAGGGATCTGGGAAACACCATATATTTT.

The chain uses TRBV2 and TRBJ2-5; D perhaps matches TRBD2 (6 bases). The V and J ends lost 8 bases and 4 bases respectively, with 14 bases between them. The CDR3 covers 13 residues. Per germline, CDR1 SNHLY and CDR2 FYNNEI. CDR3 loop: CASCVGGIETQYF. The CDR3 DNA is TGTGCCAGCTGCGTTGGGGGGATAGAGACCCAGTACTTC.

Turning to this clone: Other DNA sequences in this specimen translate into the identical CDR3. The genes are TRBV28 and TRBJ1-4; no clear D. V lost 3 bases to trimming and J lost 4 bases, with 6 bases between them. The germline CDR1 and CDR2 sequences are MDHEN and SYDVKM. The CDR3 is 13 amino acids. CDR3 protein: CASSFDNNEKLFF. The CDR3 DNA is TGTGCCAGCAGTTTCGACAATAATGAAAAACTGTTTTTT.

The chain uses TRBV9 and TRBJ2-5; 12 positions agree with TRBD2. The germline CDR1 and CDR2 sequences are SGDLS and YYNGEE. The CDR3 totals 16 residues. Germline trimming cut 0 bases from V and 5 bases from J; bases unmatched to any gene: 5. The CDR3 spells CASSVGRTSGTETQYF. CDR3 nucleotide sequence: TGTGCCAGCAGCGTAGGGCGGACTAGCGGGACGGAGACCCAGTACTTC.

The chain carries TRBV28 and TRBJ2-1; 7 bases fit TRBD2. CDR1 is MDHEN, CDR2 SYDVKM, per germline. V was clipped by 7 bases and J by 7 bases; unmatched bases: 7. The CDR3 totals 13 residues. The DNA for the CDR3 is TGTGCCAGCACAACTAGCGTTTGGAATGAGCAGTTCTTC. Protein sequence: CASTTSVWNEQFF.

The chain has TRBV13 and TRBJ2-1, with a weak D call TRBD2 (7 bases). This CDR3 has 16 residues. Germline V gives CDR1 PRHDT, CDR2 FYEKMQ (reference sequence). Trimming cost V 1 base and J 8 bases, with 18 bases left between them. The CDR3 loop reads CASSLEGGSPDDEQFF. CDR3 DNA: TGTGCCAGCAGCTTAGAGGGGGGGTCCCCCGACGATGAGCAGTTCTTC.

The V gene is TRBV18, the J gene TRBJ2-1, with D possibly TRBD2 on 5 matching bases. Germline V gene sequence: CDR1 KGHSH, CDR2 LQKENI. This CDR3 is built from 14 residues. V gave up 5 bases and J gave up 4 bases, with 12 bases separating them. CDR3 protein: CASSKTRTYNEQFF. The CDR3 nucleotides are TGTGCCAGCTCAAAAACTAGGACTTACAATGAGCAGTTCTTC.

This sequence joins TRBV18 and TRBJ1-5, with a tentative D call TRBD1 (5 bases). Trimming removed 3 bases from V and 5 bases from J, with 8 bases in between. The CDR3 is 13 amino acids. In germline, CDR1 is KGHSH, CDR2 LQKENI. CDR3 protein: CASSPGGYQPQHF. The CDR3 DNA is TGTGCCAGCTCACCCGGGGGATATCAGCCCCAGCATTTT.

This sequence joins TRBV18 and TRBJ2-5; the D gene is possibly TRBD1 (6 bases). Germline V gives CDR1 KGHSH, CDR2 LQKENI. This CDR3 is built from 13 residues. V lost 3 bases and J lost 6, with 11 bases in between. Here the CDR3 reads CASSPTGPKTQYF. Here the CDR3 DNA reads TGTGCCAGCTCACCGACAGGACCCAAGACCCAGTACTTC.

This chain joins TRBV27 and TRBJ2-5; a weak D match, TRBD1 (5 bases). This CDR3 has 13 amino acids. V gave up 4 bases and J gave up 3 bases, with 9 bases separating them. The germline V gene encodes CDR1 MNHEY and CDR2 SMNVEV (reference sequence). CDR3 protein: CASSSRQKETQYF. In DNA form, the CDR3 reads TGTGCCAGCAGTTCTCGACAGAAAGAGACCCAGTACTTC.

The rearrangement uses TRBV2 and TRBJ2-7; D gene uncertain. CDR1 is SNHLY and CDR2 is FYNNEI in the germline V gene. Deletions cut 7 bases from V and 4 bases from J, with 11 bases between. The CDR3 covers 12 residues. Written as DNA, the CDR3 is TGTGCCAGCAAACCGCGTGGGTACGAGCAGTACTTC. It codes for CASKPRGYEQYF.

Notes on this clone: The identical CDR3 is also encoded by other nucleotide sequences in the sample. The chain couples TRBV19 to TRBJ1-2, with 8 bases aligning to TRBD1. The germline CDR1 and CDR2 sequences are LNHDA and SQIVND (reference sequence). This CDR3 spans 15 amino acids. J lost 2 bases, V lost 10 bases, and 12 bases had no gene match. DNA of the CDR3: TGTGCCACCTCCAAACTGGGACAGGCAAACTATGGCTACACCTTC. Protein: CATSKLGQANYGYTF. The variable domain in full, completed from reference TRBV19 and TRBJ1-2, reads DGGITQSPKYLFRKEGQNVTLSCEQNLNHDAMYWYRQDPGQGLRLIYYSQIVNDFQKGDIAEGYSVSREKKESFPLTVTSAQKNPTAFYLCATSKLGQANYGYTFGSGTRLTVV.